These T cell receptor beta chains were read from a single sample in a study of breast tumors, draining lymph nodes, adjacent tissues. TCRdb itself ran the multiplex PCR reads through MiXCR, one entry per CDR3 protein. The data hold more than 200,000 distinct CDR3 sequences, with 32% observed a single time. The sequencing sample was made of axillary lymph node tissue. The receptors come from a female donor with breast cancer. Some clones in this sample may be carry-over from other donors' samples. CDR3s include the opening cysteine and the closing phenylalanine or tryptophan.

V	J	CDR3
TRBV2	TRBJ2-2	CASYRDSPSNTGELFF
TRBV27	TRBJ2-7	CASSHRDRVIYEQYF
TRBV4-3	TRBJ2-5	CASSPRQGETQYF
TRBV28	TRBJ1-4	CASSFGGGWTNEKLFF
TRBV11-3	TRBJ2-5	CASSQQTIQEAQYF
TRBV5-1	TRBJ2-7	CASSLGASNPYEQYF
TRBV24-1	TRBJ1-1	CATSDLLGVAFF
TRBV7-3	TRBJ2-3	CASSLGSTDTQYF
TRBV4-1	TRBJ2-1	CASSQDGLPSGVDRLYNEQFF
TRBV2	TRBJ2-1	CASMAGGEQFF
TRBV2	TRBJ2-1	CASRGLALSYNEQFF
TRBV7-9	TRBJ1-4	CASTPGIIGEKLFF
TRBV15	TRBJ2-3	CATSTLDRPSTDTQYF
TRBV20-1	TRBJ2-7	CSAGGGEQYF
TRBV2	TRBJ1-4	CASRVPGTAEREKLFF
TRBV11-3	TRBJ2-5	CASSGTSAAKGTQYF
TRBV6-6	TRBJ1-5	CASSYGGLERNQETQHF
TRBV9	TRBJ1-6	CASSVARDPNSPLHF
TRBV4-1	TRBJ2-7	CASSPTLSLHGDYEQYF
TRBV7-2	TRBJ2-5	CASSLEISGGYGETQYF
TRBV20-1	TRBJ2-7	CSASPSYEQYF
TRBV5-1	TRBJ2-1	CASKVSGHNEQFF
TRBV5-1	TRBJ2-5	CASSFLRHQDTQYF
TRBV6-2/TRBV6-3	TRBJ2-5	CASSEAGTNYQETQYF
TRBV6-2/TRBV6-3	TRBJ2-6	CASSYSTGTGASGANVLTF
TRBV7-9	TRBJ1-2	CASSRQGGYGYTF
TRBV2	TRBJ1-5	CASRPDRVWNQPQHF
TRBV7-2	TRBJ2-5	CASAQREIGTQYF
TRBV20-1	TRBJ1-5	CSARGGRIDNQPQHF
TRBV5-1	TRBJ2-5	CASSPWTSGVGETQYF
TRBV29-1	TRBJ2-5	CSVAGPQETQYF
TRBV5-1	TRBJ2-5	CASSLGVADKETQYF
TRBV6-1	TRBJ2-3	CASLRVRGTDTQYF
TRBV27	TRBJ2-3	CASSPGGLAATDTQYF
TRBV30	TRBJ2-5	CAWDTRDRAETQYF
TRBV18	TRBJ2-5	CASSPTGGETQYF
TRBV20-1	TRBJ2-7	CSAPDVGTGFGEQYF
TRBV9	TRBJ1-2	CASSVLTGGSYGYTF
TRBV20-1	TRBJ1-1	CSALIRGNTEAFF
TRBV7-6	TRBJ1-6	CASSLETGRYSPLHF
TRBV29-1	TRBJ1-1	CSGDRGTNTEAFF
TRBV6-5	TRBJ2-6	CASSSPGWAEGANVLTF
TRBV15	TRBJ2-1	CATSRGRPASYNEQFF
TRBV7-2	TRBJ2-3	CASSLADRANTQYF
TRBV19	TRBJ2-2	CATLERQGNFGELFF
TRBV12-3/TRBV12-4	TRBJ2-2	CASRTQEALETGELFF
TRBV2	TRBJ2-7	CASSAPSGVAGERYYEQYF
TRBV10-3	TRBJ1-1	CASGSDRDIMNTEAFF
TRBV20-1	TRBJ1-2	CSARDTEATNYGYTF
TRBV19	TRBJ1-2	CASNPGSNYGYTF
TRBV6-6	TRBJ1-1	CASRPRDRGMGSEAFF
TRBV28	TRBJ1-4	CASSLYARYEKLFF
TRBV4-1	TRBJ1-1	CASSHHDRNTEAFF
TRBV5-1	TRBJ2-3	CASSSLAGLRDTQYF
TRBV29-1	TRBJ2-7	CSVVYRDYEQYF
TRBV5-1	TRBJ1-2	CASSLGDSRYGYTF
TRBV19	TRBJ2-7	CASSTTSGNEQYF